The 22 T cell receptor beta chains below all came from one sample that was sequenced in a study of CD8+ T cells in alopecia areata. RNA extraction was followed by reverse transcription into cDNA, which acted as the sequencing template. The table came from immunoSEQ multiplex PCR; TCRdb's copy has only in-frame clones and leaves some out. The sample yields around 140,000 clones, around 86% seen once. Sequenced here: CD8+ T cells sorted from blood, sampled at week 0. The source of these receptors is a human donor with alopecia areata.

Here the CDR3 reads CASRTLDTDTQYF. DNA for the CDR3: TGTGCCAGCAGAACTCTAGACACAGATACGCAGTATTTT. The V and J genes are TRBV27 and TRBJ2-3; D remains unclear. Trimming shortened V by 6 bases and J by 2 bases, and 9 bases separated the two germline ends. The CDR3 runs to 13 residues. Germline values: CDR1 MNHEY, CDR2 SMNVEV (reference sequence).

A few counts support this clone. The chain carries TRBV7-6 and TRBJ2-7; no firm D call. Germline CDR1 SGHVS, CDR2 FNYEAQ. The V and J ends lost 5 bases and 2 bases respectively, with 10 bases between them. This CDR3 spans 13 amino acids. In DNA form, the CDR3 reads TGTGCCAGCAGCCCGGTTGCCACCTACGAGCAGTACTTC. It yields the protein CASSPVATYEQYF.

V is TRBV6-1 and J is TRBJ1-1; weak D call: TRBD1 (6 bases). The V and J ends lost 2 bases and 4 bases respectively, with 11 bases between them. CDR3 size: 14 residues. The germline CDR1 and CDR2 sequences are MNHNS and SASEGT. CDR3 nucleotides: TGTGCCAGCAGTGAATTTGGAGGGGGCACTGAAGCTTTCTTT. Protein product: CASSEFGGGTEAFF.

This clone was recorded at least ten times. J is TRBJ2-7 and V is TRBV7-9; D is tentatively TRBD1 or TRBD2 (5 bases each). This CDR3 contains 16 residues. Germline CDR1 SEHNR, CDR2 FQNEAQ (reference sequence). V was trimmed by 2 bases and J by 3 bases, leaving 17 bases between them. CDR3 nucleotide sequence: TGTGCCAGCAGCTTACCCACGGGACGGGAAGACTACGAGCAGTACTTC. It specifies CASSLPTGREDYEQYF.

The chain couples TRBV6-1 to TRBJ2-5; D unresolved. CDR3 length equals 14 residues. The V gene lost 2 bases and the J gene lost 5 bases, with 12 bases spanning the gap. The germline V gene has CDR1 MNHNS and CDR2 SASEGT. DNA for the CDR3: TGTGCCAGCAGTGAAATAGGGCTTGGGGAGACCCAGTACTTC. It encodes CASSEIGLGETQYF.

The chain has TRBV29-1 and TRBJ2-7; D remains ambiguous. Germline V CDR1 and CDR2: SQVTM, ANQGSEA. CDR3 length: 12 amino acids. Deletions cut 1 base from V and 3 bases from J, with 7 bases between. The CDR3, as DNA: TGCAGCGTTGAAGGGAAAGACTACGAGCAGTACTTC. It encodes CSVEGKDYEQYF.

The chain links TRBV27 to TRBJ2-7; TRBD1 matches 7 bases. Losses at the gene ends were 6 bases for V and 1 base for J; bases not matched to a gene: 3. This CDR3 spans 13 amino acids. CDR1 is MNHEY, CDR2 SMNVEV, per germline (reference sequence). The DNA of the CDR3 is TGTGCCAGCAGACAGGGGTCATCCTACGAGCAGTACTTC. Amino acid sequence: CASRQGSSYEQYF.

The chain employs TRBV29-1 and TRBJ2-7; D assignment may be TRBD1 or TRBD2 (5 bases each). Germline V CDR1 and CDR2: SQVTM, ANQGSEA. The CDR3 is 13 amino acids. V was clipped by 3 bases and J by 5 bases, with 14 bases between them. The CDR3 protein is CSVDGGDLHEQYF. The CDR3 nucleotides are TGCAGCGTTGATGGTGGGGACCTGCACGAGCAGTACTTC.

The chain uses TRBV10-2 and TRBJ2-1; D uncertain. Per germline, CDR1 WSHSY and CDR2 SAAADI. The CDR3 totals 11 residues. Trimming took off 4 bases at V and 9 bases at J, with 7 bases between the two ends. CDR3 nucleotide sequence: TGCGCCAGCAGTGGGGGAAGTGAGCAGTTCTTC. This gives the protein CASSGGSEQFF.

The V gene is TRBV30, the J gene TRBJ1-3; D not resolved. This CDR3 comprises 13 residues. Germline values: CDR1 GTSNPN, CDR2 SVGIG (reference sequence). Trimming removed 3 bases from V and 0 bases from J, with 6 bases in between. This CDR3 is CAWSPGSGNTIYF. The CDR3, as DNA: TGTGCCTGGAGCCCAGGCTCTGGAAACACCATATATTTT.

The V gene is TRBV2, the J gene TRBJ2-2; 9 nucleotides match TRBD2. The CDR3 spans 14 residues. V trimming: 6 bases; J trimming: 6 bases; junction bases outside the gene matches: 5. CDR1 is SNHLY and CDR2 is FYNNEI in the germline V gene. The CDR3 is CASRNSGRAGELFF. In nucleotides, the CDR3 is TGTGCCAGCAGGAATAGCGGGAGAGCCGGGGAGCTGTTTTTT. The full variable domain, in which reference TRBV2 and TRBJ2-2 provide the parts outside the CDR3, is EPEVTQTPSHQVTQMGQEVILRCVPISNHLYFYWYRQILGQKVEFLVSFYNNEISEKSEIFDDQFSVERPDGSNFTLKIRSTKLEDSAMYFCASRNSGRAGELFFGEGSRLTVL.

The V gene is TRBV30, the J gene TRBJ2-5; the D gene is possibly TRBD2 (6 bases). The DNA matches TRBJ2-7 better at its end, which makes the J call doubtful. From germline, CDR1 is GTSNPN and CDR2 SVGIG (reference sequence). The CDR3 loop spans 14 amino acids. In DNA form, the CDR3 reads TGTGCCTGGAGTGTCACGGGAGAGGCCTACGAGCAGTACTTC. The encoded protein is CAWSVTGEAYEQYF.

The chain recombines TRBV29-1 with TRBJ2-7; no definite D call. Germline V gene sequence: CDR1 SQVTM, CDR2 ANQGSEA. The CDR3 runs to 10 residues. The V end lost 6 bases, the J end lost 0 bases, and 3 bases lay between the germline ends. The CDR3 DNA reads TGCAGCGTCGGCTCCTACGAGCAGTACTTC. This translates into CSVGSYEQYF.

The CDR3 is CASSPIPGQQETQYF. Written as DNA, the CDR3 is TGTGCCAGTAGTCCAATTCCGGGACAGCAAGAGACCCAGTACTTC. The chain uses TRBV19 and TRBJ2-5; 7 bases match TRBD1. V lost 5 bases to trimming and J lost 2 bases; unmatched junction nucleotides: 8. The CDR3 consists of 15 residues. Per the germline V gene, CDR1 is LNHDA and CDR2 is SQIVND (reference sequence).

V and J are TRBV18 and TRBJ2-7; TRBD2 aligns across 7 bases. Germline CDR1 and CDR2: KGHSH and LQKENI. The CDR3 contains 16 residues. V shed 4 bases and J 1 base; nucleotides not matched to a gene: 10. The CDR3 DNA sequence: TGTGCCAGCTCACTAAAGGGCGCGGGAGTTTCCTACGAGCAGTACTTC. Translated: CASSLKGAGVSYEQYF.

This sequence joins TRBV14 and TRBJ2-1; no definite D call. Germline CDR1 is SGHDN and CDR2 is FVKESK. The CDR3 totals 16 residues. Deletions cut 4 bases from V and 6 bases from J, with 19 bases between. CDR3 coding DNA: TGTGCCAGCAGCCTCCTGGGATCCTCCACACGCAATGAGCAGTTCTTC. As protein: CASSLLGSSTRNEQFF.

This clone has a single count. The chain uses TRBV4-1 and TRBJ1-2; TRBD1 agrees at 9 bases. This CDR3 region has 17 residues. Losses at the gene ends were 4 bases for V and 5 bases for J; bases not matched to a gene: 14. Germline V gene sequence: CDR1 MGHRA, CDR2 YSYEKL. Here the CDR3 DNA reads TGCGCCAGCAGCCCCCGACAGGGGGTAGAGGAAAGTTATGGCTACACCTTC. As protein: CASSPRQGVEESYGYTF.

A remark on this clone: Its ends do not fully match the called genes, so a read error is possible. The chain uses TRBV12-5 and TRBJ2-7; the D call may be TRBD1 or TRBD2 (5 bases each). Germline V CDR1 and CDR2: LGHNT, FRNRAP. The CDR3 consists of 11 residues. The CDR3 nucleotides are TGTGCTAGTGGTCTGCAGGGTAGCGTTAACTTC. It specifies CASGLQGSVNF.

This chain links TRBV27 with TRBJ2-1; 8 bases match TRBD1. This CDR3 has 14 amino acids. V gave up 5 bases and J gave up 5 bases; unmatched junction bases: 5. The germline V gene encodes CDR1 MNHEY and CDR2 SMNVEV (reference sequence). The CDR3 reads CASSLNRGNNEQFF. For the CDR3, the DNA is TGTGCCAGCAGTCTAAACAGGGGGAACAATGAGCAGTTCTTC.

This rearrangement joins TRBV29-1 to TRBJ1-1, with 8 nucleotides matching TRBD1. Germline assignment: CDR1 SQVTM and CDR2 ANQGSEA. This CDR3 has 15 residues. J was trimmed by 0 bases and V by 3 bases; bases with no gene match: 6. The CDR3 DNA is TGCAGCGTTGACCAGGGGGCGGTTATGAACACTGAAGCTTTCTTT. Translating it yields CSVDQGAVMNTEAFF.

This clone has a single count. The J gene is TRBJ1-2, the V gene TRBV19; D remains unclear. CDR3 length: 16 residues. Deletions cut 0 bases from V and 0 bases from J, with 11 bases between. Germline assignment: CDR1 LNHDA and CDR2 SQIVND (reference sequence). The CDR3 DNA reads as TGTGCCAGTAGTATAGATGGCCTACGGACTAACTATGGCTACACCTTC. It is translated as CASSIDGLRTNYGYTF.

The rearrangement uses TRBV5-1 and TRBJ2-4; D remains ambiguous. Trimming pared 1 base from V and 4 bases from J, leaving 6 bases between. CDR3 length: 13 residues. Germline assignment: CDR1 SGHRS and CDR2 YFSETQ. The CDR3 region is CASSLSSKNIQYF. CDR3 nucleotides: TGCGCCAGCAGCTTGTCGAGTAAAAACATTCAGTACTTC.